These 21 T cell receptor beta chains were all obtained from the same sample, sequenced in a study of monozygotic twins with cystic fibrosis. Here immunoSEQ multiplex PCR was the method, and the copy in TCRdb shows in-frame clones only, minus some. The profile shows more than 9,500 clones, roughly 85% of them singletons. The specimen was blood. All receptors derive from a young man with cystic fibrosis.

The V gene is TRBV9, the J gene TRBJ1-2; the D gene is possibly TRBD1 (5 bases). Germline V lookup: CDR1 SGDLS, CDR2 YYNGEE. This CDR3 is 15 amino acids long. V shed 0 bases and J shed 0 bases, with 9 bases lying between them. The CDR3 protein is CASSVGWGSNYGYTF. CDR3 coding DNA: TGTGCCAGCAGCGTAGGCTGGGGGTCTAACTATGGCTACACCTTC.

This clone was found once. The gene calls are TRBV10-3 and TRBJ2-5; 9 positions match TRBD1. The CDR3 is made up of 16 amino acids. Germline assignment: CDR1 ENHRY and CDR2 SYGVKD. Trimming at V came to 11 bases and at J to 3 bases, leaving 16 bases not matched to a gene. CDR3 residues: CACGGGTGTTEETQYF. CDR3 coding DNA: TGTGCCTGTGGCGGTGGGACAGGGACTACAGAAGAGACCCAGTACTTC.

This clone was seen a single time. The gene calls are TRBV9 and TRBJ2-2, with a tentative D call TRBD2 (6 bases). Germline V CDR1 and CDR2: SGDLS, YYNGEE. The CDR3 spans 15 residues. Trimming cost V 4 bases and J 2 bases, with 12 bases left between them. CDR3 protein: CASSTGLPNTGELFF. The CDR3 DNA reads TGTGCCAGCAGCACGGGACTCCCAAACACCGGGGAGCTGTTTTTT.

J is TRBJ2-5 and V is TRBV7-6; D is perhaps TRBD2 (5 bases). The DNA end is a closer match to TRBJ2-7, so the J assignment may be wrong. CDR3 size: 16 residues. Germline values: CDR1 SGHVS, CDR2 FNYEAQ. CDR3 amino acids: CASSLRWELSSYEQYF. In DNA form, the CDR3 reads TGTGCCAGCAGCTTGAGGTGGGAGCTAAGCTCCTACGAGCAGTACTTC.

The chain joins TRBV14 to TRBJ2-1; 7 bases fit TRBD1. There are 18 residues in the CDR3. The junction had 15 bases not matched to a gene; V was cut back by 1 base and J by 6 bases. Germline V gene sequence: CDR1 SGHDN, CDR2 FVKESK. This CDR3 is CASSQGLGQRGTLNEQFF. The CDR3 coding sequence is TGTGCCAGCAGCCAAGGGCTGGGACAGCGAGGGACCCTCAATGAGCAGTTCTTC.

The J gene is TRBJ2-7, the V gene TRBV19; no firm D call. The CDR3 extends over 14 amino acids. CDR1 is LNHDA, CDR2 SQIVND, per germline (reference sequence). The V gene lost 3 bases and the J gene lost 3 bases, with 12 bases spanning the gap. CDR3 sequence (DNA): TGTGCCAGTAGTATCGGCGGATCCTACTACGAGCAGTACTTC. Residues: CASSIGGSYYEQYF.

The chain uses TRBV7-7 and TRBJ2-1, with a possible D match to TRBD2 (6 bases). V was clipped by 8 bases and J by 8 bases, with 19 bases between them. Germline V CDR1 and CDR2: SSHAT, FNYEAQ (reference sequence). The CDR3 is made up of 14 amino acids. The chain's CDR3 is CASGRLANSDEQFF. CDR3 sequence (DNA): TGTGCCAGCGGTAGGCTAGCGAATTCCGATGAGCAGTTCTTC.

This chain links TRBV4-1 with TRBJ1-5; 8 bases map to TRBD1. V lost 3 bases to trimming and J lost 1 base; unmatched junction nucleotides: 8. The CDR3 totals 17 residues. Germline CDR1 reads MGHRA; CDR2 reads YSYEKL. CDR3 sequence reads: CASSQGNRGVSNQPQHF. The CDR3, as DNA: TGCGCCAGCAGCCAGGGTAACAGGGGGGTGAGCAATCAGCCCCAGCATTTT.

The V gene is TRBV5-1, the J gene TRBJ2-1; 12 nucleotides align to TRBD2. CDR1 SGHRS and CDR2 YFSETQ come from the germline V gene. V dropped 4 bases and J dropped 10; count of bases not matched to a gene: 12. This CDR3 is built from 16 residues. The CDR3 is CASSVTLAGGPGEQFF. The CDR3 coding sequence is TGCGCCAGCAGCGTAACGCTAGCGGGGGGGCCCGGGGAGCAGTTCTTC.

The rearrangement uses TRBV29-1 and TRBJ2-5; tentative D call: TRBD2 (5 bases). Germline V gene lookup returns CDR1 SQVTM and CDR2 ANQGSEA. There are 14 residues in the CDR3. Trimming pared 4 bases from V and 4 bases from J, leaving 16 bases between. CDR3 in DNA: TGCAGCGTTGGTCCCCGGGAAGCCCCAGAGACCCAGTACTTC. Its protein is CSVGPREAPETQYF.

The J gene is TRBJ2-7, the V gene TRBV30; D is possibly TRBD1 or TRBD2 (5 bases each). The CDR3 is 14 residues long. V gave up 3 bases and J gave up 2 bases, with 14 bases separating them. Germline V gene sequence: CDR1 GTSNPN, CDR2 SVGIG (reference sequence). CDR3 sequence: CAWSPLRDPYEQYF. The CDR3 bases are TGTGCCTGGAGCCCTTTAAGGGACCCCTACGAGCAGTACTTC.

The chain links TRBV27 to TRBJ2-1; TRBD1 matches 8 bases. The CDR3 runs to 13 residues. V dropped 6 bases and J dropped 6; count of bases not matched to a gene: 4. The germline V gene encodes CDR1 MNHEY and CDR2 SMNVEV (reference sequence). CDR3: CASRWTGLNEQFF. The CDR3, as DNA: TGTGCCAGCAGATGGACAGGGCTCAATGAGCAGTTCTTC.

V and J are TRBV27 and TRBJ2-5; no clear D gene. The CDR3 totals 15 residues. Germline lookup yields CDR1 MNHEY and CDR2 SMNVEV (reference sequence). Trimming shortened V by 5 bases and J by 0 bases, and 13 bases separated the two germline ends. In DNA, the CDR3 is TGTGCCAGCAGTCCCGAGACATACTACCAAGAGACCCAGTACTTC. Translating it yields CASSPETYYQETQYF.

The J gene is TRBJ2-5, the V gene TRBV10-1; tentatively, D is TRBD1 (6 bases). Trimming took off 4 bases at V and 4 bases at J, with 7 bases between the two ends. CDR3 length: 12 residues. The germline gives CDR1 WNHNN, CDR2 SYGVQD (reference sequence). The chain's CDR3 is CASSVGAETQYF. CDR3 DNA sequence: TGCGCCAGCAGTGTGGGGGCAGAGACCCAGTACTTC.

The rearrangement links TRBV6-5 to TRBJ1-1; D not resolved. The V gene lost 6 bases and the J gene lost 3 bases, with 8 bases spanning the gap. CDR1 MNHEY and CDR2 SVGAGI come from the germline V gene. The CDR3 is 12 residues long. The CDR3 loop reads CASSSSDTEAFF. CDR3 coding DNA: TGTGCCAGCAGCTCCTCTGACACTGAAGCTTTCTTT.

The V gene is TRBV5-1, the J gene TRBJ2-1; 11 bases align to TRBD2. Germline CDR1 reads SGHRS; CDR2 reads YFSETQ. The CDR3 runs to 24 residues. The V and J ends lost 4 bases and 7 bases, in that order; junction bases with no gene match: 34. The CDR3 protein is CASSRMPPVGTSGSAVLAVNEQFF. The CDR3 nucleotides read TGCGCCAGCAGCCGTATGCCCCCTGTGGGGACTAGCGGTAGTGCGGTTTTGGCGGTTAATGAGCAGTTCTTC.

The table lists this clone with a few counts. The CDR3 is CASSRLGATEAFF. DNA of the CDR3: TGTGCCAGCAGCCGACTCGGAGCCACTGAAGCTTTCTTT. The gene calls are TRBV6-5 and TRBJ1-1; D remains ambiguous. Germline V gene lookup returns CDR1 MNHEY and CDR2 SVGAGI. Trimming removed 6 bases at V and 4 bases at J, with 12 bases between. The CDR3 extends over 13 amino acids.

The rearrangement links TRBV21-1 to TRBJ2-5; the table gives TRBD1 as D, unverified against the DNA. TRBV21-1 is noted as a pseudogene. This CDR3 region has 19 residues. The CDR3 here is CASSRRGSRARPNQETQYF. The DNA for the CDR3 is TGTGCCAGCAGCAGAAGGGGTTCCCGGGCCCGGCCCAACCAAGAGACCCAGTACTTC.

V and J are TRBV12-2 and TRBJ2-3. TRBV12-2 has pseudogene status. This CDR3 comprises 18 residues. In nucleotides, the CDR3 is TGTGCAAGTCGCCTACTCGGGCCCCTCAAACAGCAGGCAGATACGCAGTATTTT. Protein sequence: CASRLLGPLKQQADTQYF.

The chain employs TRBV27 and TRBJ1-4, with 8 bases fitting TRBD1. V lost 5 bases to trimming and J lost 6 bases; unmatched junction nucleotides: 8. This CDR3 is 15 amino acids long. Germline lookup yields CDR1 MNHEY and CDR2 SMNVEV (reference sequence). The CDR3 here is CASSTQDRADEKLFF. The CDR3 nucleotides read TGTGCCAGCAGTACACAGGACAGGGCAGATGAAAAACTGTTTTTT.

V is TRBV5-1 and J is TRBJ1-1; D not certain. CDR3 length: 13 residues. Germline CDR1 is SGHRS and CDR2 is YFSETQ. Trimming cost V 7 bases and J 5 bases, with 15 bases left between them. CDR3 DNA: TGCGCCAGCCGGGAGTTGGGTCAGACTGAAGCTTTCTTT. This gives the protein CASRELGQTEAFF.